The rows below give T cell receptor beta chains drawn from one sample of a study of Ad26.COV2.S vaccination and SARS-CoV-2 variants. Some clones are missing from TCRdb's copy, which holds only in-frame ones; the method was immunoSEQ multiplex PCR. The repertoire holds 360,000 or so clones, about nine tenths seen once, with 3.4% in the top ten. This specimen was peripheral blood, taken in a trial of Ad26.COV2.S vaccine versus placebo. The receptors were sampled from a person between 18 and 65 years old who received the Ad26.COV2.S COVID-19 vaccine or a placebo. Both conserved end residues are trimmed from each CDR3. Clone size is given for some rows only: seen once, a few or many times, or a class if the clone is expanded.

J gene: TRBJ1-4; clone size: NA; V gene: TRBV14; CDR3 protein: ASSQNRHGKLF
J gene: TRBJ2-3; clone size: NA; V gene: TRBV2; CDR3 protein: ASSPSSGGADTQY
J gene: TRBJ1-1; clone size: NA; V gene: TRBV7-8; CDR3 protein: ASSLRSVEAF
J gene: TRBJ2-5; clone size: NA; V gene: TRBV18; CDR3 protein: ASSPGMGQGQETQY
J gene: TRBJ2-1; clone size: NA; V gene: TRBV6-5; CDR3 protein: ASSFGLAGDNEQF
J gene: TRBJ1-1; clone size: NA; V gene: TRBV12-3/TRBV12-4; CDR3 protein: ASSPTIRGAF
J gene: TRBJ1-3; clone size: NA; V gene: TRBV9; CDR3 protein: ASSSTGGGGNTIY
J gene: TRBJ1-6; clone size: NA; V gene: TRBV5-6; CDR3 protein: ASSSRGTHSPLH
J gene: TRBJ2-2; clone size: NA; V gene: TRBV5-1; CDR3 protein: ASSPTAGVNTGELF
J gene: TRBJ1-4; clone size: NA; V gene: TRBV9; CDR3 protein: ASSADSHNEKLF
J gene: TRBJ1-5; clone size: NA; V gene: TRBV19; CDR3 protein: ASNPTRTGNQPQH
J gene: TRBJ2-2; clone size: NA; V gene: TRBV19; CDR3 protein: ASSILQGRTGELF
J gene: TRBJ2-7; clone size: NA; V gene: TRBV6-5; CDR3 protein: ATTQRPAGGYEQY
J gene: TRBJ2-2; clone size: few; V gene: TRBV4-2; CDR3 protein: ASSQEAGVGTGELF
J gene: TRBJ1-6; clone size: few; V gene: TRBV6-6; CDR3 protein: ASSLDRDSYNSPLH
J gene: TRBJ1-6; clone size: NA; V gene: TRBV6-5; CDR3 protein: ASTPGDRYNSPLH
J gene: TRBJ1-6; clone size: NA; V gene: TRBV27; CDR3 protein: ASSSQGMDSPLH
J gene: TRBJ1-6; clone size: NA; V gene: TRBV18; CDR3 protein: ASSPSGQGYNSPLH
J gene: TRBJ1-2; clone size: NA; V gene: TRBV5-6; CDR3 protein: ASSLAFEFDRDYGYT
J gene: TRBJ2-3; clone size: NA; V gene: TRBV11-2; CDR3 protein: ASSLDPLRTGLDTQY
J gene: TRBJ2-7; clone size: NA; V gene: TRBV14; CDR3 protein: ASSQRFKMDSSYEQY
J gene: TRBJ2-5; clone size: NA; V gene: TRBV2; CDR3 protein: ASSGLAGETQY
J gene: TRBJ2-3; clone size: NA; V gene: TRBV15; CDR3 protein: ATSIQQAGGDTQY
J gene: TRBJ2-7; clone size: NA; V gene: TRBV13; CDR3 protein: ASSLRTSGNEQY
J gene: TRBJ2-5; clone size: once; V gene: TRBV4-1; CDR3 protein: ASSQVGTNIQETQY
J gene: TRBJ1-3; clone size: NA; V gene: TRBV6-5; CDR3 protein: ASIRVQGYGNTIY
J gene: TRBJ1-2; clone size: NA; V gene: TRBV7-9; CDR3 protein: ASSLTGVYVDGYT
J gene: TRBJ2-7; clone size: NA; V gene: TRBV5-1; CDR3 protein: ASSLRDRSSYEQY
J gene: TRBJ2-7; clone size: NA; V gene: TRBV4-3; CDR3 protein: ASSRQRTAMYEQY
J gene: TRBJ1-2; clone size: NA; V gene: TRBV5-4; CDR3 protein: ASSLWGSGYT
J gene: TRBJ2-7; clone size: NA; V gene: TRBV27; CDR3 protein: ASSLWGQGLSYEQY
J gene: TRBJ2-4; clone size: NA; V gene: TRBV7-9; CDR3 protein: ASSPRGTKNIQY
J gene: TRBJ2-1; clone size: NA; V gene: TRBV15; CDR3 protein: ATSRDPGGFTYNEQF